One and the same sample provided the 28 T cell receptor beta chains below, sequenced in a study of T cells in Graves' hyperthyroidism and ophthalmopathy. TCR beta CDR3 regions were amplified from RNA. First-round RT-PCR of the TCR CDR3 relied on the HTBI primer set. TCRdb processed the multiplex PCR reads anew with MiXCR; each CDR3 protein has one entry. The repertoire holds 550,000 to 700,000 distinct CDR3 sequences, with just over 45% as singletons. Sample: peripheral blood or thyroid tissue (not recorded which). These receptors were taken from an adult woman with Graves' disease, either hyperthyroidism or ophthalmopathy (not recorded which).

Notes on this clonotype: This sequence may be a read error, since a much larger clone differs from it by one base. Lacking the conserved final phenylalanine or tryptophan, this CDR3 likely reflects a read error. The chain carries TRBV4-1 and TRBJ2-5; 7 nucleotides agree with TRBD2. The CDR3 loop spans 14 amino acids. With 3 bases clipped from V and 3 bases from J, the junction kept 4 bases outside the gene matches. Germline CDR1 and CDR2: MGHRA and YSYEKL. The CDR3 here is CASSHPAGKETQYL. CDR3 bases: TGCGCCAGCAGCCATCCAGCGGGAAAAGAGACCCAGTACCTC.

This clonotype appeared a few times. The chain has TRBV27 and TRBJ1-2; 9 nucleotides agree with TRBD1. Trimming at V came to 5 bases and at J to 3 bases, leaving 10 bases not matched to a gene. The CDR3 length is 16 residues. Germline V gene sequence: CDR1 MNHEY, CDR2 SMNVEV (reference sequence). CDR3 DNA: TGTGCCAGCAGTCCACTAGGACAGGGGAGGTACTATGGCTACACCTTC. It encodes CASSPLGQGRYYGYTF.

Notes on this clonotype: Relative to the germline gene, one junction end is altered; a read error may explain this. The rearrangement uses TRBV7-2 and TRBJ2-7; D is undetermined. The CDR3 sequence is 15 residues long. Germline CDR1 reads SGHTA; CDR2 reads FQGNSA. DNA of the CDR3: TGCGCCAGCAGCCAAGAAGGACGGATGGCCTACGAGCAGTACTTC. The encoded protein is CASSQEGRMAYEQYF.

With respect to this clonotype: Here the CDR3 omits its conserved ending phenylalanine or tryptophan, so a read error is the likely source. Because the CDR3's place on the DNA is in doubt, the DNA is left out and the CDR3 is given as listed by TCRdb. The gene calls are TRBV5-6 and TRBJ1-6; TRBD1 was called by the table and not checked on the DNA. The CDR3 has 9 amino acids, counting both end residues. Germline assignment: CDR1 SGHDT and CDR2 YYEEEE. This chain's CDR3 is CASTRGQPR.

This clonotype was recorded many times. The chain joins TRBV24-1 to TRBJ2-1; 8 positions match TRBD2. V trimming: 7 bases; J trimming: 4 bases; junction bases outside the gene matches: 2. CDR1 and CDR2 from the germline V gene are KGHDR and SFDVKD. The CDR3 consists of 13 residues. The CDR3, as DNA: TGTGCCACCAGCGGGAGGGCTTACAATGAGCAGTTCTTC. Its translation: CATSGRAYNEQFF.

This sequence joins TRBV7-6 and TRBJ2-2; no clear D. Looked up from germline, CDR1 is SGHVS and CDR2 is FNYEAQ. The CDR3 extends over 15 amino acids. Trimming took off 1 base at V and 4 bases at J, with 10 bases between the two ends. CDR3 region: CASSLGLKGTGELFF. CDR3 bases: TGTGCCAGCAGCTTAGGTCTCAAAGGCACCGGGGAGCTGTTTTTT.

The chain recombines TRBV25-1 with TRBJ2-5; the match to TRBD1 covers 11 bases. The CDR3 consists of 17 residues. V lost 8 bases and J lost 2; bases outside the gene matches: 13. Looked up from germline, CDR1 is MGHDK and CDR2 is SYGVNS. CDR3 amino acids: CASSPPRTGGRQETQYF. CDR3 nucleotides: TGTGCCAGCTCACCACCCAGGACAGGGGGCCGTCAAGAGACCCAGTACTTC.

This clonotype appeared many times. The CDR3 bases are TGTGCCAGCAGTTTCACCGATCTTAGGGGCTACACCTTC. Its protein product is CASSFTDLRGYTF. V gene TRBV28 combines with J gene TRBJ1-2; D is ambiguous. CDR3 length equals 13 residues. V was trimmed by 3 bases and J by 8 bases, leaving 13 bases between them. Germline V gene sequence: CDR1 MDHEN, CDR2 SYDVKM.

Only a few counts were recorded for this clonotype. The chain recombines TRBV3-1 with TRBJ1-3; D unresolved. Germline V gene data show CDR1 as LGHDT and CDR2 as YNNKEL (reference sequence). V was clipped by 1 base and J by 2 bases, with 9 bases between them. The CDR3 runs 15 residues. The CDR3, as DNA: TGTGCCAGCAGCCAAGGGGGTGGGCCTGGAAACACCATATATTTT. This encodes CASSQGGGPGNTIYF.

This chain connects TRBV28 to TRBJ1-1, with TRBD1 matching over 11 bases. The CDR3 covers 17 residues. J gave up 4 bases and V 5 bases, and 12 bases lay outside the gene matches. Germline V gene data show CDR1 as MDHEN and CDR2 as SYDVKM. CDR3 residues: CASSPLGWTGGFTEAFF. CDR3 nucleotide sequence: TGTGCCAGCAGTCCCCTGGGCTGGACAGGGGGCTTCACTGAAGCTTTCTTT. The whole variable domain, filled in from reference TRBV28 and TRBJ1-1, reads DVKVTQSSRYLVKRTGEKVFLECVQDMDHENMFWYRQDPGLGLRLIYFSYDVKMKEKGDIPEGYSVSREKKERFSLILESASTNQTSMYLCASSPLGWTGGFTEAFFGQGTRLTVV.

This clonotype showed up many times. The genes are TRBV7-9 and TRBJ1-1; a possible D gene is TRBD1 (5 bases). This CDR3 is built from 13 residues. From germline, CDR1 is SEHNR and CDR2 FQNEAQ (reference sequence). V gave up 8 bases and J gave up 6 bases, with 16 bases separating them. DNA of the CDR3: TGTGCCAGCCGCCGGGAGGGGCGGCCTGAAGCTTTCTTT. This codes for CASRREGRPEAFF.

The chain carries TRBV10-3 and TRBJ1-5, with a tentative D call TRBD1 (5 bases). This CDR3 spans 13 amino acids. Trimming stripped 8 bases from V and 1 base from J, with 9 bases between. The germline CDR1 and CDR2 sequences are ENHRY and SYGVKD. The CDR3 nucleotides are TGTGCCATCGGGGGGACGAGCAATCAGCCCCAGCATTTT. Residues: CAIGGTSNQPQHF.

The table lists this clonotype with many counts. This chain connects TRBV5-1 to TRBJ2-7; 9 positions match TRBD1. Trimming removed 5 bases from V and 4 bases from J; junction bases left unmatched: 7. CDR1 is SGHRS and CDR2 is YFSETQ in the germline V gene. The CDR3 is 14 residues long. The chain's CDR3 is CASSPGTGNYEQYF. Here the CDR3 DNA reads TGCGCCAGCAGTCCCGGGACAGGGAATTACGAGCAGTACTTC.

At least ten counts were recorded for this clonotype. V gene TRBV20-1 combines with J gene TRBJ1-5, with D perhaps matching TRBD1 (5 bases). CDR3 size: 15 residues. Germline V gives CDR1 DFQATT, CDR2 SNEGSKA (reference sequence). V gave up 0 bases and J gave up 0 bases, with 9 bases separating them. As DNA, the CDR3 is TGCAGTGCTAGAGAAGGGCAGGGTAGCAATCAGCCCCAGCATTTT. This gives the protein CSAREGQGSNQPQHF.

This clonotype was seen repeatedly, ten times or more. The gene calls are TRBV7-9 and TRBJ2-7, with 10 bases aligning to TRBD1. Germline CDR1 reads SEHNR; CDR2 reads FQNEAQ (reference sequence). The CDR3 is 14 amino acids. J gave up 4 bases and V 4 bases, and 4 bases lay outside the gene matches. DNA of the CDR3: TGTGCCAGCAGCTACCGGGACAGGGGATACGAGCAGTACTTC. This gives the protein CASSYRDRGYEQYF.

At least ten counts were recorded for this clonotype. This chain connects TRBV5-1 to TRBJ2-7; 8 bases are shared with TRBD1. The CDR3 consists of 16 residues. In germline, CDR1 is SGHRS, CDR2 YFSETQ. V shed 0 bases and J 3 bases; nucleotides not matched to a gene: 8. CDR3 in amino acids: CASSLGDSGGIYEQYF. The CDR3 DNA sequence: TGCGCCAGCAGCTTGGGTGATTCAGGGGGCATCTACGAGCAGTACTTC.

In its sample, this clonotype was seen many times. The chain uses TRBV6-5 and TRBJ1-6, with D tentatively TRBD1 (5 bases). The ends were cut back, 5 bases at V and 7 bases at J, with 12 bases in the middle. The CDR3 loop spans 14 amino acids. Germline V gives CDR1 MNHEY, CDR2 SVGAGI. The CDR3 region has the DNA TGTGCCAGCAGTGGACACCACCCAAATTCACCCCTCCACTTT. Translation gives CASSGHHPNSPLHF.

Turning to this clonotype: Given the absence of the conserved phenylalanine or tryptophan at the CDR3 end, a read error is likely. Because the CDR3's place on the DNA is in doubt, the DNA is left out and the CDR3 is given as listed by TCRdb. The chain employs TRBV29-1 and TRBJ1-4; no DNA check was done on the table's D call, TRBD1. The CDR3 totals 8 residues, both ends included. Germline-derived CDR1 and CDR2 are SQVTM and ANQGSEA. The CDR3 here is CSVTGAGQ.

The gene calls are TRBV10-3 and TRBJ2-7; the D is unclear. There are 14 residues in the CDR3. The V end lost 7 bases, the J end lost 3 bases, and 16 bases lay between the germline ends. Germline-derived CDR1 and CDR2 are ENHRY and SYGVKD. CDR3 bases: TGTGCCATCAAAAGTCGGTTAGACCTCTACGAGCAGTACTTC. Its protein product is CAIKSRLDLYEQYF.

The J gene is TRBJ2-4, the V gene TRBV2, with 7 bases that match TRBD1. Germline V gives CDR1 SNHLY, CDR2 FYNNEI. Trimming took 8 bases from V and 9 from J; bases not matched to a gene: 10. The CDR3 totals 13 residues. The CDR3 reads CASESGGEAIQYF. The CDR3 bases are TGTGCCAGCGAATCAGGGGGAGAAGCCATTCAGTACTTC.

The chain recombines TRBV29-1 with TRBJ2-5; TRBD2 matches 9 bases. The CDR3 spans 15 residues. The V gene's germline CDR1 is SQVTM and CDR2 ANQGSEA. J lost 0 bases, V lost 7 bases, and 9 bases had no gene match. DNA of the CDR3: TGCAGCGCAGGCAGGCTAGCGGGGTACCAAGAGACCCAGTACTTC. This gives the protein CSAGRLAGYQETQYF.

This clonotype was detected only a few times. V gene TRBV7-9 combines with J gene TRBJ1-4; tentatively, D is TRBD1 (5 bases). The CDR3 is made up of 14 amino acids. Deletions cut 6 bases from V and 3 bases from J, with 11 bases between. Germline V lookup: CDR1 SEHNR, CDR2 FQNEAQ (reference sequence). This chain's CDR3 is CASSPDSSNEKLFF. In DNA, the CDR3 is TGTGCCAGCAGTCCTGACAGTTCTAATGAAAAACTGTTTTTT.

The gene calls are TRBV12-3 or TRBV12-4 and TRBJ2-5; tentatively, D is TRBD2 (5 bases). The CDR3 contains 13 residues. Trimming removed 8 bases at V and 5 bases at J, with 15 bases between. As DNA, the CDR3 is TGTGCCAGCGCCACTTACCGCGGGGAGACCCAGTACTTC. As protein: CASATYRGETQYF.

A word on this clonotype: In this CDR3 the conserved last residue, phenylalanine or tryptophan, is missing, so a read error is likely. The V call is TRBV29-1, the J call TRBJ2-2; either TRBD1 or TRBD2 may supply D (5 bases each). The CDR3 runs to 14 residues. Trimming cost V 3 bases and J 5 bases, with 13 bases left between them. Germline CDR1 and CDR2: SQVTM and ANQGSEA. The CDR3 bases are TGCAGCGTTGAGGGGGAATGGGGGACCGGGGAGCTGTTTCTT. Its translation is CSVEGEWGTGELFL.

This clonotype occurred a few times. The genes are TRBV7-9 and TRBJ1-2; possible D gene TRBD1, 5 bases. This CDR3 is built from 14 residues. The V gene lost 7 bases and the J gene lost 0 bases, with 12 bases spanning the gap. Germline-derived CDR1 and CDR2 are SEHNR and FQNEAQ (reference sequence). The CDR3: CASTDGGTNYGYTF. In nucleotides, the CDR3 is TGTGCCAGCACCGACGGGGGGACTAACTATGGCTACACCTTC.

In regard to this clonotype: One junction end does not reproduce the germline sequence, and a read error may be involved. The genes are TRBV7-2 and TRBJ1-3; the D is unclear. CDR3 size: 13 residues. Germline loops: CDR1 SGHTA, CDR2 FQGNSA. The DNA for the CDR3 is TGCGCCAGCAGCCAAGTGAGCCTAAACACCATATATTTT. Its translation is CASSQVSLNTIYF.

This clonotype was picked up one time. The chain combines TRBV20-1 with TRBJ2-6; possible D gene TRBD1, 6 bases. The ends were cut back, 4 bases at V and 4 bases at J, with 17 bases in the middle. The CDR3 sequence is 16 residues long. In germline, CDR1 is DFQATT, CDR2 SNEGSKA (reference sequence). The CDR3 DNA follows: TGCAGTGCTAAGAGGACAGCCCAAACCGGGGCCAACGTCCTGACTTTC. Amino acid sequence: CSAKRTAQTGANVLTF.

The chain links TRBV20-1 to TRBJ2-7; 7 bases map to TRBD1. The germline V gene encodes CDR1 DFQATT and CDR2 SNEGSKA (reference sequence). V shed 2 bases, J shed 5 bases, and the junction held 3 bases outside the gene matches. The CDR3 consists of 12 residues. CDR3 sequence reads: CSARQDRDEQYF. For the CDR3, the DNA is TGCAGTGCTAGACAAGACAGGGACGAGCAGTACTTC.